This T cell receptor beta chain was sequenced for a study of cytomegalovirus exposure and HLA in healthy donors. Study observations and caveats: TCR beta sequences reportedly predicted the HLA-A and HLA-B alleles of most subjects accurately.

Trimming pared 2 bases from V and 9 bases from J, leaving 17 bases between. From germline, CDR1 is SEHNR and CDR2 FQNEAQ (reference sequence). The CDR3 runs 15 residues. Researchers ran the PCR with 60 Vbeta and 13 Jbeta primers. Only in-frame clones appear in the TCRdb table, and some are missing; sequencing was by immunoSEQ multiplex PCR. This sample yields over 65,000 clones, of which over 65% are seen a single time; around 3.4% belongs to the top ten. Points on this clone: Its antigen is unknown.

The chain uses TRBV7-9 and TRBJ2-1, with D possibly TRBD2 on 7 matching bases. The source material was PBMCs. The source of this sequence is a man between 45 and 60 years old in good health and CMV-seronegative. DNA for the CDR3: TGTGCCAGCAGCTTATTCGTGGGGGGGCCGGGTGAGCAGTTCTTC. Protein: CASSLFVGGPGEQFF.